Each of the 16 T cell receptor beta chains below was sequenced from the same sample in a study of cytomegalovirus exposure and HLA in healthy donors. PCR employed 60 Vbeta and 13 Jbeta primers. Profiling relied on immunoSEQ multiplex PCR, and the TCRdb table lists in-frame clones only, not all of them. The table records under 200,000 clones, roughly 80% of them present only once. Sequenced: PBMCs. These receptors originate from a man in his 60s in good health and CMV-seronegative.

The chain combines TRBV10-1 with TRBJ2-2; D uncertain. The CDR3 is 14 residues long. Trimming took off 3 bases at V and 1 base at J, with 6 bases between the two ends. Per germline, CDR1 WNHNN and CDR2 SYGVQD (reference sequence). The CDR3 loop is CASSEMRNTGELFF. As DNA, the CDR3 is TGCGCCAGCAGTGAAATGAGGAACACCGGGGAGCTGTTTTTT.

This clone appeared a few times. This chain connects TRBV9 to TRBJ2-1; no reliable D call. CDR3 length equals 14 residues. CDR1 is SGDLS, CDR2 YYNGEE, per germline. V lost 3 bases to trimming and J lost 6 bases, with 13 bases between them. The CDR3 protein is CASSGGSYPNEQFF. For the CDR3, the DNA is TGTGCCAGCAGCGGCGGCAGCTACCCCAATGAGCAGTTCTTC.

This clone has just a few counts. V and J are TRBV10-1 and TRBJ2-6; unclear D gene. The CDR3 spans 13 residues. V was clipped by 7 bases and J by 3 bases, with 7 bases between them. Germline V gene sequence: CDR1 WNHNN, CDR2 SYGVQD (reference sequence). The CDR3 nucleotides read TGCGCCAGCATGGCTAGTGGGGCCAACGTCCTGACTTTC. This codes for CASMASGANVLTF.

This chain uses TRBV25-1 with TRBJ2-7, with 8 bases aligning to TRBD1. The germline CDR1 and CDR2 sequences are MGHDK and SYGVNS. CDR3 length: 16 amino acids. V trimming: 11 bases; J trimming: 5 bases; junction bases outside the gene matches: 20. CDR3 nucleotide sequence: TGTGCCGCCACTTCAGAAGACAGGGGACTCTTTGACGAGCAGTACTTC. Its protein product is CAATSEDRGLFDEQYF.

V gene TRBV2 combines with J gene TRBJ2-7; a possible D gene is TRBD2 (5 bases). CDR3 length equals 14 residues. V lost 2 bases, J lost 4 bases, and 12 bases lay in between. The germline gives CDR1 SNHLY, CDR2 FYNNEI. As DNA, the CDR3 is TGTGCCAGCAGTGAAAGGACGGGAAGTTACGAGCAGTACTTC. Its translation: CASSERTGSYEQYF.

This clone has a handful of counts. The chain combines TRBV9 with TRBJ2-1; no definite D call. Looked up from germline, CDR1 is SGDLS and CDR2 is YYNGEE. V shed 0 bases and J shed 5 bases, with 12 bases lying between them. The CDR3 is 15 residues long. CDR3 amino acids: CASSVATLPNNEQFF. CDR3 bases: TGTGCCAGCAGCGTAGCTACCTTACCTAACAATGAGCAGTTCTTC.

The CDR3 reads CASSQDVDRRFTDTQYF. The CDR3 DNA reads as TGCGCCAGCAGCCAAGACGTTGACAGGAGATTCACAGATACGCAGTATTTT. V is TRBV4-1 and J is TRBJ2-3, with D maybe TRBD1 (6 bases). V gave up 0 bases and J gave up 2 bases, with 15 bases separating them. Germline V lookup: CDR1 MGHRA, CDR2 YSYEKL. This CDR3 has 17 residues.

The rearrangement links TRBV19 to TRBJ2-7; D perhaps matches TRBD1 (5 bases). The V gene lost 2 bases and the J gene lost 4 bases, with 12 bases spanning the gap. In germline, CDR1 is LNHDA, CDR2 SQIVND (reference sequence). The CDR3 runs to 14 residues. The CDR3 here is CASSITGVTYEQYF. In DNA form, the CDR3 reads TGTGCCAGTAGTATAACAGGTGTCACGTACGAGCAGTACTTC.

V gene TRBV5-6 combines with J gene TRBJ2-5, with TRBD2 identical over 8 bases. J lost 1 base, V lost 8 bases, and 4 bases had no gene match. The CDR3 length is 13 residues. CDR1 and CDR2 (germline): SGHDT, YYEEEE. The CDR3 region has the DNA TGTGCCAGTATAGCGGGACTCCAAGAGACCCAGTACTTC. Translation: CASIAGLQETQYF. Filled out from reference TRBV5-6 and TRBJ2-5, the complete variable domain reads DAGVTQSPTHLIKTRGQQVTLRCSPKSGHDTVSWYQQALGQGPQFIFQYYEEEERQRGNFPDRFSGHQFPNYSSELNVNALLLGDSALYLCASIAGLQETQYFGPGTRLLVL.

This chain uses TRBV7-2 with TRBJ2-7, with a weak D call TRBD2 (6 bases). This CDR3 spans 15 amino acids. Germline V gene data show CDR1 as SGHTA and CDR2 as FQGNSA. V was pared by 1 base and J by 0 bases, with 10 bases between. The CDR3 region is CASSLGIAVSYEQYF. The CDR3 bases are TGTGCCAGCAGCTTAGGAATAGCGGTCTCCTACGAGCAGTACTTC.

The chain combines TRBV18 with TRBJ1-1; possibly TRBD1 for D (6 bases). The germline gives CDR1 KGHSH, CDR2 LQKENI. The CDR3 has 13 amino acids. V dropped 3 bases and J dropped 3 bases, with 8 bases sitting between them. In DNA form, the CDR3 reads TGTGCCAGCTCACCGGCAGGGGACACTGAAGCTTTCTTT. Its protein is CASSPAGDTEAFF.

This chain uses TRBV30 with TRBJ2-7, with TRBD1 identical over 8 bases. V dropped 4 bases and J dropped 5; count of bases not matched to a gene: 1. Germline V gene data show CDR1 as GTSNPN and CDR2 as SVGIG (reference sequence). The CDR3 totals 11 residues. The CDR3 protein is CAWTGGNEQYF. The CDR3 coding sequence is TGTGCCTGGACAGGGGGCAACGAGCAGTACTTC. Together with reference TRBV30 and TRBJ2-7, the CDR3 gives the full variable domain: SQTIHQWPATLVQPVGSPLSLECTVEGTSNPNLYWYRQAAGRGLQLLFYSVGIGQISSEVPQNLSASRPQDRQFILSSKKLLLSDSGFYLCAWTGGNEQYFGPGTRLTVT.

This chain joins TRBV6-5 and TRBJ1-1, with D uncertain. Trimming removed 3 bases at V and 1 base at J, with 9 bases between. Germline CDR1 MNHEY, CDR2 SVGAGI. This CDR3 is built from 14 residues. The CDR3 sequence is CASSYSGENTEAFF. The CDR3 bases are TGTGCCAGCAGTTATTCCGGGGAGAACACTGAAGCTTTCTTT.

This chain joins TRBV5-1 and TRBJ2-2; maybe TRBD1 (6 bases). The germline V and J ends were trimmed by 2 bases and 3 bases, with 14 bases remaining between them. Germline lookup yields CDR1 SGHRS and CDR2 YFSETQ. The length of the CDR3 is 16 residues. In nucleotides, the CDR3 is TGCGCCAGCAGCTTCATTACAGGGACGGACACCGGGGAGCTGTTTTTT. It specifies CASSFITGTDTGELFF.

The rearrangement uses TRBV11-2 and TRBJ2-2; possible D gene TRBD1, 6 bases. The CDR3 totals 15 residues. V lost 6 bases, J lost 8 bases, and 19 bases lay in between. Germline V CDR1 and CDR2: SGHAT, FQNNGV. The CDR3 region has the DNA TGTGCCAGCAGTTTTAGGGGGACCTCCCCTGGGGAGCTGTTTTTT. Amino acid sequence: CASSFRGTSPGELFF.

The V gene is TRBV27, the J gene TRBJ1-3, with 8 bases aligning to TRBD1. From germline, CDR1 is MNHEY and CDR2 SMNVEV (reference sequence). The CDR3 is made up of 16 amino acids. Trimming took 3 bases from V and 0 from J; bases not matched to a gene: 4. The CDR3 bases are TGTGCCAGCAGTTTGGACAGGGCGAGCTCTGGAAACACCATATATTTT. It is translated as CASSLDRASSGNTIYF.